This TCR beta chain was recorded in a study of T cell responses to AZD1222 COVID-19 vaccine listed by TCRdb under 2021. Background on the whole study: TCR sequencing was performed for more than 230 trial participants, of whom some 200 were given two doses of AZD1222 and some 26 were given two doses of MenACWY control vaccine. Trial participants were enrolled by age into subgroups of 18-55, 56-69 and 70-plus years, and around 150, 29 and 61 TCR-sequenced participants, respectively, were included in these subgroups. Results and caveats for the whole study, not just this receptor: Vaccine-associated CD4 TCRs spanned the whole spike protein, with dominant responses in regions 160-218 and 743-854. Conclusions about previously exposed vaccinees are limited because only a handful of AZD1222 recipients were SARS-CoV-2 seropositive at baseline. In the small 56-69-year group, the increase in depth fell short of significance, most likely because of low power. Reportedly, almost half of the unique spike-specific TCRs recognized epitopes lying outside the regions that are mutated in the B.1.351 and B.1.1.7 variants. Participants were mostly white British, with more females than males. The authors suggested clonal diversity may have been underestimated. No day 14 peak-response samples were available, so repertoires were characterized only after the peak T cell response. Spike-specific TCR breadth and depth rose significantly after two AZD1222 doses compared with day 0 and with MenACWY recipients.

What this sample's time point label stands for: about 28 days (+/-7) after the second vaccine dose. The meaning of the sample's treatment or condition label: meningococcal conjugate vaccine given as trial control. Vaccinee samples came from UK trials COV001 and COV002, including a single-blind randomized controlled phase 2/3 trial of AZD1222 (ChAdOx1 nCoV-19) in healthy adults. For TCRbeta chain sequencing, PBMC samples were collected from trial participants at day 0 and at day 28 after the second dose. The CDR3 starts with the cysteine, ends with the phenylalanine, and has 14 residues. Only CDR3 DNA is held: 42 bases, read in frame from base 1. Germline trimming amounts to 3 bases on V and 4 bases on J, with 8 as the count of junction bases outside the gene matches. As encoded in the germline V gene (reference sequence), CDR1 is DFQATT while CDR2 is SNEGSKA. The CDR3 regions of human TCRbeta chains were analyzed by immunosequencing. Processing in the source paper ran as follows. TCRs in the repertoires were matched against a reference library of SARS-CoV-2-specific TCRs that had been generated with the MIRA antigen-specificity platform. Breadth meant the fraction of unique TCRs that were SARS-CoV-2-associated, whereas depth meant the fraction of total T cells that were SARS-CoV-2-associated. Using the MIRA data, each spike-specific TCR was mapped to the spike region that the TCR reacts to and placed in a CD4 or CD8 class. Log10-transformed breadth and depth values were compared by one-way ANOVA with Sidak's multiple comparisons tests. Imported from immuneACCESS, the table was reduced by TCRdb to in-frame sequences with V and J called. These copies leave out some clones; in studies compared against another copy, an unresolved V gene accounts for under half, and the cause of the remainder is not known. That table is the source of V, J and clone size, and D and trimming were worked out from the DNA. The sample table contains around 140,000 clones; only one count was recorded for approximately 85% of them. The ten largest clones capture approximately 5.6% of the sample.

With respect to this clone: Its antigen remains undetermined. Qualities for individual bases were not recorded, and no much larger clone is one base off.

This TCR came from an adult who received the MenACWY meningococcal vaccine as a control. The sequenced sample was peripheral blood, obtained 28 days after the second dose of the MenACWY control vaccine. The chain was built from TRBV20-1 and TRBJ1-2; a stretch of 7 junction bases matches TRBD1. The CDR3 amino acid sequence is: CSASLAGGAYGYTF. The DNA is as follows: TGCAGTGCTAGTTTGGCAGGGGGTGCCTATGGCTACACCTTC.